This is a list of T cell receptor beta chains from one sample in a study of CD8 T cells in Susac syndrome. In TCRdb, the immunoSEQ multiplex PCR reads were re-called with MiXCR into one record per CDR3 protein. This sample has about 150,000 distinct CDR3 sequences, with approximately 96% found just once. Sequencing was performed on CD4+ T cells from PBMCs. Source of these receptors: a human donor with Susac syndrome. Both conserved end residues are part of each CDR3. D genes are given only for firm matches. Part of the rows lack a size; the others show once, few, many or a class for expanded clones.

TRBV19	NA	TRBJ2-1	TRBD2	TGTGCCAGTAGTACCGGGACTAGCCATGAGCAGTTCTTC	CASSTGTSHEQFF
TRBV7-2	NA	TRBJ2-6	NA	TGTGCCAGCAGCAACCGCCCCCTGGGTGCGGCTGGGGCCAACGTCCTGACTTTC	CASSNRPLGAAGANVLTF
TRBV3-1	NA	TRBJ1-4	NA	TGTGCCAGCAGCCCACCGGGACAACCGGAAAAACTGTTTTTT	CASSPPGQPEKLFF
TRBV6-5	NA	TRBJ1-2	NA	TGTGCCAGCCGGGGGGGCCCTGGCTACACCTTC	CASRGGPGYTF
TRBV6-1	NA	TRBJ2-1	TRBD1	TGTGCCAGCAGTGGGCAGACAGGGGCCAATGAGCAGTTCTTC	CASSGQTGANEQFF
TRBV3-1	NA	TRBJ2-3	NA	TGTGCCAGCAGCCGTTCCTACCGCACAGATACGCAGTATTTT	CASSRSYRTDTQYF
TRBV3-1	NA	TRBJ2-7	NA	TGTGCCAGCAGCCACCGAGGGGTTTACGAGCAGTACTTC	CASSHRGVYEQYF
TRBV6-5	NA	TRBJ1-6	NA	TGTGCCAGCAGTTACCGGGCAGCAGAAAATTCACCCCTCCACTTT	CASSYRAAENSPLHF
TRBV7-6	NA	TRBJ2-2	NA	TGTGCCAGCAGCTCCCAAAGACCGGGGACCGGGGAGCTGTTTTTT	CASSSQRPGTGELFF
TRBV20-1	NA	TRBJ2-3	NA	TGCAGTGCTTCCCTAGCGCACACTAGCACAGATACGCAGTATTTT	CSASLAHTSTDTQYF
TRBV7-9	few	TRBJ1-3	NA	TGTGCCAGCAGCTCCGGTGGAAACACCATATATTTT	CASSSGGNTIYF